One sample yielded the 12 T cell receptor beta chains listed below, sequenced in a study of OX40 agonist ivuxolimab in advanced cancers. Clones were sequenced by immunoSEQ multiplex PCR, and TCRdb holds only the in-frame ones, with some missing. The repertoire holds over 70,000 clones, with approximately 92% as singletons. Sequences were derived from CD4+ or CD8+ T cells sorted from blood, sampled in a trial of the OX40 agonist ivuxolimab. The source of these receptors is an adult with an advanced solid tumor such as melanoma, head and neck, liver or kidney cancer.

The V and J genes are TRBV5-1 and TRBJ2-1, with D tentatively TRBD2 (5 bases). The CDR3 sequence is 13 residues long. V lost 5 bases, J lost 7 bases, and 13 bases lay in between. Germline CDR1 and CDR2: SGHRS and YFSETQ. CDR3 protein: CASSTSAMNEQFF. CDR3 coding DNA: TGCGCCAGCAGTACTAGTGCCATGAATGAGCAGTTCTTC.

The chain employs TRBV5-1 and TRBJ2-3; 13 bases fit TRBD2. Germline V lookup: CDR1 SGHRS, CDR2 YFSETQ. V was clipped by 0 bases and J by 0 bases; unmatched bases: 4. CDR3 length: 18 residues. Here the CDR3 reads CASSLGGLAGASTDTQYF. The CDR3 region has the DNA TGCGCCAGCAGCTTGGGAGGACTAGCGGGGGCTAGCACAGATACGCAGTATTTT.

The V and J genes are TRBV5-6 and TRBJ1-1; D remains ambiguous. CDR3 length: 15 amino acids. The germline V gene encodes CDR1 SGHDT and CDR2 YYEEEE. Trimming took off 2 bases at V and 5 bases at J, with 16 bases between the two ends. CDR3 DNA sequence: TGTGCCAGCAGCTTCCGGGCGACACGTTGGACTGAAGCTTTCTTT. This gives the protein CASSFRATRWTEAFF.

The chain combines TRBV18 with TRBJ2-1; D perhaps matches TRBD1 (6 bases). The V gene's germline CDR1 is KGHSH and CDR2 LQKENI. The V end was cut by 3 bases, the J end by 7 bases, with 10 bases between. CDR3 length: 13 residues. CDR3 sequence: CASSPQGWNEQFF. The CDR3 nucleotides are TGTGCCAGCTCACCCCAGGGGTGGAATGAGCAGTTCTTC.

The chain recombines TRBV5-1 with TRBJ2-7; D might be TRBD1 (5 bases). CDR1 and CDR2 (germline): SGHRS, YFSETQ. The CDR3 runs to 14 residues. Trimming stripped 0 bases from V and 2 bases from J, with 9 bases between. CDR3 DNA: TGCGCCAGCAGCTTGGTTCCAGGGACCTACGAGCAGTACGTC. This sequence encodes CASSLVPGTYEQYV.

This clone was observed a single time. V gene TRBV19 combines with J gene TRBJ2-1; D might be TRBD1 or TRBD2, each matching 5 bases. The length of the CDR3 is 16 residues. Germline CDR1 reads LNHDA; CDR2 reads SQIVND (reference sequence). V lost 3 bases to trimming and J lost 10 bases, with 22 bases between them. CDR3 in amino acids: CASSIEVRVTGTEQFF. In DNA, the CDR3 is TGTGCCAGTAGTATTGAGGTACGGGTGACTGGGACCGAGCAGTTCTTC.

This rearrangement joins TRBV9 to TRBJ2-7, with TRBD2 identical over 10 bases. Germline V gene lookup returns CDR1 SGDLS and CDR2 YYNGEE. This CDR3 spans 18 amino acids. The J segment lost 0 bases and the V segment lost 0 bases, leaving 9 bases of the junction unmatched. CDR3 sequence reads: CASSVVVLAGAGSYEQYV. Written as DNA, the CDR3 is TGTGCCAGCAGCGTAGTTGTCCTAGCGGGGGCCGGCTCCTACGAGCAGTACGTC.

The chain has TRBV27 and TRBJ1-5; TRBD1 aligns across 7 bases. CDR3 length: 14 residues. Germline V gene data show CDR1 as MNHEY and CDR2 as SMNVEV (reference sequence). Trimming removed 6 bases from V and 3 bases from J; junction bases left unmatched: 5. DNA for the CDR3: TGTGCCAGCAGGCCGGGGACAGTCAATCAGCCCCAGCATTTT. Translating gives CASRPGTVNQPQHF.

The chain has TRBV28 and TRBJ1-2; D is uncertain. The V gene lost 6 bases and the J gene lost 1 base, with 12 bases spanning the gap. The CDR3 consists of 14 residues. CDR1 and CDR2 (germline): MDHEN, SYDVKM. Here the CDR3 DNA reads TGTGCCAGCAGCCGCCATGGGGTTAACTATGGCTACACCTTC. Translating it yields CASSRHGVNYGYTF.

The chain links TRBV10-3 to TRBJ2-3; 7 nucleotides agree with TRBD1. V trimming: 3 bases; J trimming: 4 bases; junction bases outside the gene matches: 10. Germline CDR1 and CDR2: ENHRY and SYGVKD. CDR3 length: 16 amino acids. This CDR3 is CAISDKGADRADTQYF. CDR3 in DNA: TGTGCCATCAGTGACAAGGGGGCCGATCGTGCAGATACGCAGTATTTT.

V is TRBV28 and J is TRBJ1-2; TRBD1 is a possible D gene (5 bases). Germline CDR1 reads MDHEN; CDR2 reads SYDVKM. This CDR3 region has 13 residues. Trimming cost V 8 bases and J 2 bases, with 12 bases left between them. The CDR3 spells CASRAGRNYGYTF. The CDR3 coding sequence is TGTGCCAGCCGCGCAGGGAGGAACTATGGCTACACCTTC.

The rearrangement links TRBV9 to TRBJ1-2; D uncertain. Germline V CDR1 and CDR2: SGDLS, YYNGEE. Trimming took 0 bases from V and 3 from J, leaving 12 bases between them. CDR3 size: 15 residues. In DNA form, the CDR3 reads TGTGCCAGCAGCGTAGGAGGGAGAGGAGACTATGGCTACACCTTC. The encoded protein is CASSVGGRGDYGYTF.